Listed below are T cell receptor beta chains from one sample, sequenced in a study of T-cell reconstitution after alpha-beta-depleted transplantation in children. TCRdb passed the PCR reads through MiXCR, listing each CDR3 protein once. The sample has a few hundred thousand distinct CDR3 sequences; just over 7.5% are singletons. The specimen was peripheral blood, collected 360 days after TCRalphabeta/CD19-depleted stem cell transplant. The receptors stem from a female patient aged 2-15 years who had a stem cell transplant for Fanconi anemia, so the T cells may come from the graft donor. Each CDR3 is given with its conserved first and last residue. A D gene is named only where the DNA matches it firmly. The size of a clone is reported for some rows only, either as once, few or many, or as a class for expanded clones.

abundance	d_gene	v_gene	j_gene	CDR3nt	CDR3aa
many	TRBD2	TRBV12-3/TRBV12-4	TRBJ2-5	TGTGCCAGCAGTCCTAGCGGATCGGAGACCCAGTACTTC	CASSPSGSETQYF
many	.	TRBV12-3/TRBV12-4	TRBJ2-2	TGTGCCAGCATCCCTACACCCAGGAACACCGGGGAGCTGTTTTTT	CASIPTPRNTGELFF
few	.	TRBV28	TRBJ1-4	TGTGCCAGCAGTCCCAGGACAGATACTAATGAAAAACTGTTTTTT	CASSPRTDTNEKLFF
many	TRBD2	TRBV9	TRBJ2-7	TGTGCCAGCAGCCCTCGGACTAGCATCAACTACGAGCAGTACTTC	CASSPRTSINYEQYF
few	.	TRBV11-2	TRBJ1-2	TGTGCCAGCAGCTTAGAGCGGACGGCGGGCTACACCTTC	CASSLERTAGYTF
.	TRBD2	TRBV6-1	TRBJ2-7	TGTGCCAGCAGTCAAATACTAGCGGGGGATGGCTACGAGCAGTACTTC	CASSQILAGDGYEQYF
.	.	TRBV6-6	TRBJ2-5	TGTGCCAGCAAGGGGTTCCAAGAGACCCAGTACTTC	CASKGFQETQYF
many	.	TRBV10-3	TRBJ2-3	TGTGCCATCAGTTGGGGAACTAGCACAGATACGCAGTATTTT	CAISWGTSTDTQYF
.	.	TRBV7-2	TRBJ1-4	TGTGCCAGCAGCTTACCGGCGGGGCGAAAACTGTTTTTT	CASSLPAGRKLFF
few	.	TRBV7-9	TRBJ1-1	TGTGCCAGCAGCGAGGCCCCGAACACTGAAGCTTTCTTT	CASSEAPNTEAFF
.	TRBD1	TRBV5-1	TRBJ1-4	TGCGCCAGCAGGACCGGACAGGAGGCCTATGAAAAACTGTTTTTT	CASRTGQEAYEKLFF
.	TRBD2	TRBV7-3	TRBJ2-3	TGTGCCAGCAGCTTAACATCCGGGAGGGCCTTTAGTACGCAGTATTTT	CASSLTSGRAFSTQYF
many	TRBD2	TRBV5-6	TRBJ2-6	TGTGCCAGCAGCTTGGGACTAGCTGTCTCTGGGGCCAACGTCCTGACTTTC	CASSLGLAVSGANVLTF
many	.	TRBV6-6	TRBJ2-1	TGTGCCAGCGGGACCCCGACTAGGAAGGAGCAGTTCTTC	CASGTPTRKEQFF
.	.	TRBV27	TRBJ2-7	TGTGCCAGCACTCTCTCCGGGTCAAGCTCCTACGAGCAGTACTTC	CASTLSGSSSYEQYF
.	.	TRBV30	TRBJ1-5	TGTGCCTGGAATGGGGGCTTAGATCAGCCCCAGCATTTT	CAWNGGLDQPQHF
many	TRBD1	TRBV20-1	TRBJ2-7	TGCAGTGCTAGAGATCTAGGGACAGGGCCTTACGAGCAGTACTTC	CSARDLGTGPYEQYF
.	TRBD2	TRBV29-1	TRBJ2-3	TGCAGCGTTGAAGGGGGGACTAGCACTTCACATCATACGCAGTATTTT	CSVEGGTSTSHHTQYF